This T cell receptor beta chain was sequenced for a study of Ad26.COV2.S vaccination and SARS-CoV-2 variants (dated by TCRdb to the early 2020s). A note on the overall study: Donors in the vaccine arm were drawn from COV1001, a phase I-IIa trial of Ad26.COV2.S in healthy adults that was multicentre, randomized, double-blind and placebo-controlled. Dosing of Ad26.COV2.S was intramuscular, at either 5x10^10 or 1x10^11 viral particles, delivered as one shot or as two shots spaced 56 days apart. The specificity and breadth of SARS-CoV-2-reactive T cell receptors after Ad26.COV2.S vaccination were assessed by TCRbeta repertoire sequencing. The TCR-sequenced set comprised around 30 samples: around 20 Ad26.COV2.S vaccine recipients, 5 placebo recipients and 8 SARS-CoV-2 convalescent individuals. Participants in the trial were split at random into five groups of five each, receiving low-dose or high-dose Ad26.COV2.S once or twice, or else placebo on both occasions. Investigators did not know the trial group allocation while performing experiments and assessing outcomes.

In regard to this clone: This clone's antigen is unknown. No per-base quality is available; no much larger clone lies one base away.

Germline trimming: 6 bases from V, 3 bases from J; junction bases outside gene matches: 8. The germline V gene specifies ENHRY as CDR1 and SYGVKD as CDR2. The CDR3 starts with the cysteine, ends with the phenylalanine, and has 15 residues. Only the CDR3 region is kept as DNA, spanning 45 bases read in frame from base 1. Study-wide findings and limitations: The authors noted that total T cell responses may have been underestimated by the TCR breadth and depth analyses. Spike-specific TCR breadth was higher in Ad26.COV2.S recipients than in placebo recipients (P = 0.0014). The study lacked the statistical power to compare responses across vaccine doses or regimens. After vaccination, substantial breadth of spike-specific CD8+ and CD4+ T cell responses was reported. Vaccine and placebo recipients had comparable non-spike TCR breadth, which fits with the vaccine containing only spike.

The immunoSEQ Assay was used to sequence TCRbeta CDR3 regions. After extraction, genomic DNA underwent amplification by bias-controlled multiplex PCR, followed by high-throughput sequencing. In the original analysis: To quantify the absolute abundance of every unique TCRbeta CDR3 region, sequences were collapsed and filtered. T cell fraction was estimated by normalization of TCRbeta template counts to usable DNA, with usable DNA being measured through amplification of reference genes present in all nucleated cells. Repertoire TCRs were annotated as SARS-CoV-2-specific when V gene, CDR3 amino acid sequence and J gene were exactly matched to a known reactive TCR set. The reference SARS-CoV-2 TCR set was obtained from MIRA and was filtered for enrichment in COVID-19-positive ImmuneCODE repertoires, whereby public or cross-reactive TCRs were removed. Using the MIRA antigens, annotated TCRs were further analysed by specific ORF or by position within an ORF. Depth was the summed frequency of annotated unique rearrangements, while breadth was defined as annotated unique rearrangements over total unique productive rearrangements. Two-sided Wilcoxon rank-sum tests were applied when comparing TCR breadth between groups. Sourced from immuneACCESS, this table was stored by TCRdb with only in-frame sequences that have V and J called. A share of the clones is absent; for the studies checked, an unresolved V gene accounts for under half, and the remainder has no known explanation. The V and J calls and clone size come from that table; D and trimming were worked out from the DNA. This sample has around 420,000 clones in its table, and approximately 88% of those were observed once. Together, the top ten hold 3.6% of the sample.

The treatment or condition label, read with the paper, signifies: some 19 received Ad26.COV2.S at low or high dose, single or two shots; 5 received placebo; per-sample allocation not given. Repertoires of vaccine and placebo recipients were sequenced from samples taken on day 63 after the first injection. In Cohort 1b, fewer than 30 adults aged 18-55 years were enrolled at a single site in Boston, USA, between 29 July and 7 August 2020. Ad26.COV2.S was a replication-incompetent adenovirus type 26 vector expressing a prefusion-stabilized SARS-CoV-2 spike protein from the original Wuhan strain. This material consisted of peripheral blood, taken in a trial of Ad26.COV2.S vaccine versus placebo. The rearranged segments are TRBV10-3 and TRBJ1-2; TRBD1 fits 9 bases in the junction. The receptor was isolated from a person aged 18-60 years who received the Ad26.COV2.S COVID-19 vaccine or a placebo. The nucleotides are TGTGCCATCAGAATCGGACAGGGGACCGACTATGGCTACACCTTC. This codes for CAIRIGQGTDYGYTF.